The clone carrying this TCR beta chain was recorded at least ten times. The source of the sample is a study of early T cells in non-severe SARS-CoV-2 infection. Using its own MiXCR run on the 5' RACE reads, TCRdb lists one record per CDR3 protein. The sample holds tens of thousands of distinct CDR3 sequences, roughly 5.3% seen once. J gave up 7 bases and V 6 bases, and 13 bases lay outside the gene matches. The length of the CDR3 is 16 residues. V and J are TRBV12-3 or TRBV12-4 and TRBJ2-1; 9 nucleotides align to TRBD2. Sequenced sample: whole blood. The receptor was derived from an adult who was a healthcare worker with PCR-confirmed SARS-CoV-2 infection or an uninfected control (not recorded which). CDR3 loop: CASRLTGTSLQNEQFF. CDR3 nucleotides: TGTGCCAGCAGGCTAACCGGGACTAGCCTGCAAAATGAGCAGTTCTTC.